Here is one T cell receptor (beta chain) with its context. These data come from a study of blood T cell repertoires in COVID-19. In the study overall: Samples taken during acute and convalescent COVID-19 were collected in the United States, Italy and Spain.

How the authors handled the data: Using reference gene primer amplification, nucleated cell counts were estimated. Clones were read by immunoSEQ multiplex PCR, and TCRdb kept only the in-frame ones, dropping some. V, J and clone size were drawn from that table, and D and trimming were deduced from the DNA. The profile shows roughly 500,000 clones, approximately 92% of them singletons. CDR1 is LNHDA, CDR2 SQIVND, per germline (reference sequence). The CDR3 runs 16 residues. With V trimmed by 5 bases and J by 1 base, 5 bases remained unmatched. The sequencing sample was made of peripheral blood. This rearrangement joins TRBV19 to TRBJ1-4; 9 nucleotides match TRBD1. The sequence came from a young man with COVID-19, enrolled during active disease. The DNA for the CDR3 is TGTGCCAGTAGTCTCGGACAGGGGAGAACTAATGAAAAACTGTTTTTT. Protein sequence: CASSLGQGRTNEKLFF.